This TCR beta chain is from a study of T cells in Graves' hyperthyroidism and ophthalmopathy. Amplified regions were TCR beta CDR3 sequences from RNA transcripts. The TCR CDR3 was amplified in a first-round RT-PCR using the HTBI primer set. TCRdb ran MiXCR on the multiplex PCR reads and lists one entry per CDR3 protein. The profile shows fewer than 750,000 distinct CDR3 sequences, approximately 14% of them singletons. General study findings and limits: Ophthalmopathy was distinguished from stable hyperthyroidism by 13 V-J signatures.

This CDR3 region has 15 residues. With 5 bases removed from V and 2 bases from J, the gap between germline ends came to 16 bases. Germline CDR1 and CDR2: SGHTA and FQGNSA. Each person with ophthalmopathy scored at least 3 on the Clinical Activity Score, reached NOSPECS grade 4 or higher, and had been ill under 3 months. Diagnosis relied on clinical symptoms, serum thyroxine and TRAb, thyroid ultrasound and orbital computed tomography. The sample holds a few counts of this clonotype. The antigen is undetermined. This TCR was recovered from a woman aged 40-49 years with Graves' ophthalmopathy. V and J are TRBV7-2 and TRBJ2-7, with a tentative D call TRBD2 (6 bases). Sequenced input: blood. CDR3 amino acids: CASSQVDGGPYEQYF. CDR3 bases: TGTGCCAGCAGCCAGGTTGACGGGGGTCCCTACGAGCAGTACTTC.